A single sample gave rise to the 9 T cell receptor beta chains below, sequenced in a study of blood T cell repertoires in COVID-19. Generated by immunoSEQ multiplex PCR, the TCRdb table keeps only in-frame clones and is missing some. Of under 250,000 clones in the sample, roughly 82% were seen once. The specimen was peripheral blood. Source of these receptors: a woman aged 65 to 85 with acute or convalescent COVID-19.

This clone was observed a few times. The chain is built from TRBV10-3 and TRBJ1-1; D is undetermined. The CDR3 has 12 amino acids. The germline V and J ends were trimmed by 6 bases and 8 bases, with 13 bases remaining between them. Germline CDR1 and CDR2: ENHRY and SYGVKD. The CDR3 loop is CAIRAIYSEAFF. CDR3 in DNA: TGTGCCATCAGAGCGATTTATTCGGAAGCTTTCTTT.

The chain links TRBV29-1 to TRBJ1-3; possibly TRBD1 for D (5 bases). V was trimmed by 6 bases and J by 3 bases, leaving 15 bases between them. The CDR3 is made up of 14 amino acids. Germline CDR1 and CDR2: SQVTM and ANQGSEA. The CDR3 DNA reads as TGCAGCGTCGTTGGGGCGACGGATGGAAACACCATATATTTT. Its translation: CSVVGATDGNTIYF.

This clone was seen repeatedly, ten times or more. The chain employs TRBV7-9 and TRBJ1-6; D might be TRBD1 (5 bases). The CDR3 loop spans 14 amino acids. Germline CDR1 is SEHNR and CDR2 is FQNEAQ (reference sequence). The V end was cut by 3 bases, the J end by 10 bases, with 13 bases between. CDR3 sequence: CASSFGTRSSPLHF. The CDR3 DNA reads TGTGCCAGCAGCTTTGGGACTCGCTCCTCACCCCTCCACTTT.

This clone was seen a handful of times. The V call is TRBV29-1, the J call TRBJ1-2; the match to TRBD1 covers 9 bases. The junction had 5 bases not matched to a gene; V was cut back by 6 bases and J by 3 bases. The CDR3 is 13 residues long. Looked up from germline, CDR1 is SQVTM and CDR2 is ANQGSEA. CDR3 loop: CSVLGQGYYGYTF. The CDR3 region has the DNA TGCAGCGTCCTCGGACAGGGGTACTATGGCTACACCTTC.

The rearrangement joins TRBV7-2 to TRBJ1-6; D is uncertain. V dropped 0 bases and J dropped 6 bases, with 3 bases sitting between them. The CDR3 is 13 residues long. From germline, CDR1 is SGHTA and CDR2 FQGNSA. DNA of the CDR3: TGTGCCAGCAGCTTAGCGGCTAATTCACCCCTCCACTTT. Translated, it gives CASSLAANSPLHF.

This clone came up once. The chain links TRBV6-5 to TRBJ1-5, with D possibly TRBD1 on 5 matching bases. The CDR3 sequence is 13 residues long. V lost 5 bases and J lost 2, with 7 bases in between. Germline lookup yields CDR1 MNHEY and CDR2 SVGAGI. The chain's CDR3 is CASSQQGNQPQHF. The DNA of the CDR3 is TGTGCCAGCAGTCAACAGGGCAATCAGCCCCAGCATTTT.

V is TRBV6-5 and J is TRBJ1-1; the match to TRBD1 covers 8 bases. Trimming cost V 4 bases and J 3 bases; bases outside gene matches: 1. This CDR3 comprises 13 residues. CDR1 is MNHEY, CDR2 SVGAGI, per germline. CDR3 in amino acids: CASSSDRDTEAFF. The CDR3 DNA is TGTGCCAGCAGTTCGGACAGGGACACTGAAGCTTTCTTT.

This chain links TRBV4-1 with TRBJ2-7; D ambiguous. V lost 1 base and J 2 bases, leaving 6 bases between the germline ends. The CDR3 runs to 13 residues. CDR1 and CDR2 (germline): MGHRA, YSYEKL. CDR3 DNA: TGCGCCAGCAGCCAAGGTTCGGCCTACGAGCAGTACTTC. Translating gives CASSQGSAYEQYF.

The chain is built from TRBV6-2 or TRBV6-3 and TRBJ1-2; no clear D gene. The CDR3 sequence is 13 residues long. The germline V gene has CDR1 MNHEY and CDR2 SVGEGT. V was cut by 4 bases and J by 2 bases, with 8 bases left in between. Written as DNA, the CDR3 is TGTGCCAGCAGTTTCGACGGGAACTATGGCTACACCTTC. This encodes CASSFDGNYGYTF.